The rows below give T cell receptor beta chains drawn from one sample of a study of blood T cell repertoires in COVID-19. Sequencing was performed with immunoSEQ multiplex PCR; in TCRdb, only in-frame clones are kept and a portion is missing. Of about 100,000 clones in the sample, roughly 92% were seen once. The sequencing input was peripheral blood. Receptors originate from a man between 65 and 85 years old with acute or convalescent COVID-19. Each CDR3 is given with its conserved first and last residue. The order of the fields is D gene, J gene, V gene, CDR3 protein. The D gene is left open where the match is weak.

NA,TRBJ2-1,TRBV6-2/TRBV6-3,CASSYSWQNYNEQFF
TRBD1,TRBJ1-1,TRBV6-5,CASSGTGGWNTEAFF
TRBD2,TRBJ2-1,TRBV7-2,CASSLGLATYNEQFF
TRBD1,TRBJ2-1,TRBV24-1,CATSELGQGADEQFF
NA,TRBJ2-5,TRBV5-1,CASSSGGSGTQYF
TRBD1,TRBJ1-5,TRBV7-2,CASSQIPGQGGQPQHF
TRBD1,TRBJ1-1,TRBV18,CASSAPGQQSNTEAFF
NA,TRBJ2-4,TRBV28,CASSLGGPLAKNIQYF
TRBD1,TRBJ1-5,TRBV18,CASSSDRGSNQPQHF
NA,TRBJ1-1,TRBV15,CATSRRENTEAFF
NA,TRBJ1-3,TRBV6-5,CASSSGGGNTIYF
TRBD1,TRBJ1-4,TRBV19,CASSVGTVNEKLFF
NA,TRBJ2-3,TRBV11-3,CASSLPPGLLVYF
TRBD2,TRBJ2-3,TRBV6-5,CASSYEAGGRNTQYF
TRBD2,TRBJ2-1,TRBV24-1,CATSELAGVPNEQFF
NA,TRBJ2-7,TRBV28,CASSLYYEQYF
NA,TRBJ1-4,TRBV15,CATSRDSGVATNEKLFF
NA,TRBJ1-5,TRBV6-6,CASSYSSHRGNQPQHF
TRBD1,TRBJ1-6,TRBV5-6,CASSATGGPNSPLHF
NA,TRBJ2-1,TRBV19,CASSYSYNEQFF
TRBD2,TRBJ2-7,TRBV12-3/TRBV12-4,CASSGTSGEQYF
NA,TRBJ2-7,TRBV5-1,CASSLGHSEQYF
TRBD1,TRBJ2-7,TRBV27,CASKGEWGQGGYEQYF
TRBD2,TRBJ2-1,TRBV25-1,CASSEGGRGDEQFF
TRBD1,TRBJ1-5,TRBV29-1,CSVLGQDSNQPQHF